The subject of this entry is one TCR beta chain. This sample includes further DNA sequences coding for the same CDR3. The data were taken from a study of shared clonotypes between healthy human individuals. The CDR3 length is 14 residues. The V and J ends lost 2 bases and 0 bases respectively, with 4 bases between them. The germline V gene encodes CDR1 KGHSH and CDR2 LQKENI. Clones were read by immunoSEQ multiplex PCR, and TCRdb kept only the in-frame ones, dropping some. The sample lists roughly 2.5 million clones, approximately 94% occurring once. Caucasian adults living in Nashville, Tennessee, provided all samples.

The source material was naive CD4+ T cells sorted from blood. Subset noted: CD45RA+ positively selected. The J gene is TRBJ1-4, the V gene TRBV18; D remains unclear. The TCR originated in a man between 18 and 35 years old in good health. The CDR3 sequence: CASSPSPTNEKLFF. The DNA of the CDR3 is TGTGCCAGCTCACCATCACCAACTAATGAAAAACTGTTTTTT.